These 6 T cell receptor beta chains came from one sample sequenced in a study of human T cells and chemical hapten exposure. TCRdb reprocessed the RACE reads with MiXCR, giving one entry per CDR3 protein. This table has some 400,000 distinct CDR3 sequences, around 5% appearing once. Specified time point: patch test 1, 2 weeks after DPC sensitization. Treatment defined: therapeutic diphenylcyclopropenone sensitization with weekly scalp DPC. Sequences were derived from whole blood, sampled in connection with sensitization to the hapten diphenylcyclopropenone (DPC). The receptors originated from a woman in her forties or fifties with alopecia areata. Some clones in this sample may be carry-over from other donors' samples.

The CDR3 here is CASSSSTSGRLYEQYF. The CDR3 DNA sequence: TGTGCCAGCAGCTCGTCGACTAGCGGGAGGCTTTACGAGCAGTACTTC. V is TRBV9 and J is TRBJ2-7, with 13 bases lining up with TRBD2. This CDR3 is 16 amino acids long. V shed 4 bases, J shed 4 bases, and the junction held 8 bases outside the gene matches. Germline-derived CDR1 and CDR2 are SGDLS and YYNGEE.

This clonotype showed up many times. The CDR3 bases are TGTGCCAGCAGTGGTCCCGACAGGGTAGGGCCCGGGCAGTACTTC. It yields the protein CASSGPDRVGPGQYF. The chain employs TRBV25-1 and TRBJ2-7; 7 bases fit TRBD1. In germline, CDR1 is MGHDK, CDR2 SYGVNS. The trim removed 4 bases at V and 9 bases at J, leaving 15 bases unmatched. This CDR3 contains 15 residues.

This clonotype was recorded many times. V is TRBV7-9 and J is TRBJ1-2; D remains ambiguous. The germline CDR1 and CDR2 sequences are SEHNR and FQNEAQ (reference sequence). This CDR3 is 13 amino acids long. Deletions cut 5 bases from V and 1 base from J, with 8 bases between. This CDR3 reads CASSDSINYGYTF. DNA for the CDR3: TGTGCCAGCAGCGATTCGATTAACTATGGCTACACCTTC.

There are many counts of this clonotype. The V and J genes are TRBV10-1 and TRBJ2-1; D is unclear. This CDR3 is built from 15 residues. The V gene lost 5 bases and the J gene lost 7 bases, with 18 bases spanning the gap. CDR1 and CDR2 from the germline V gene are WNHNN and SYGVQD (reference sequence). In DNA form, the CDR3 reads TGCGCCAGCAGTAAAGGGCAGTCTTCCTTAAATGAGCAGTTCTTC. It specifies CASSKGQSSLNEQFF.

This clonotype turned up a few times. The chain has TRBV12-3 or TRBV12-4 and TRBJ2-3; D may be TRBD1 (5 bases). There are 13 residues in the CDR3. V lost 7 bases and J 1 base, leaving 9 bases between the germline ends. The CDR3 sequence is CASKQGGTDTQYF. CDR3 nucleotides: TGTGCCAGCAAACAAGGGGGCACAGATACGCAGTATTTT.

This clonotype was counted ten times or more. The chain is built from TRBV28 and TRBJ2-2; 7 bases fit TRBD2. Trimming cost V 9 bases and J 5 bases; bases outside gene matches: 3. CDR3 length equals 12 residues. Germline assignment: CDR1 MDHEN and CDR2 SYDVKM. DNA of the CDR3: TGTGCCAGTAAACTAGCGACCGGGGAGCTGTTTTTT. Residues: CASKLATGELFF. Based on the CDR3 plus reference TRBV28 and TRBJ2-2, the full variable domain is DVKVTQSSRYLVKRTGEKVFLECVQDMDHENMFWYRQDPGLGLRLIYFSYDVKMKEKGDIPEGYSVSREKKERFSLILESASTNQTSMYLCASKLATGELFFGEGSRLTVL.